Listed here are 20 T cell receptor beta chains from one sample, sequenced in a study of blood T cell repertoires in COVID-19. Sequenced by immunoSEQ multiplex PCR; TCRdb stores in-frame clones only, minus some. The sample shows almost 70,000 clones, 88% of them seen only once. Sequenced input: peripheral blood. The receptors come from a woman in her 70s with acute or convalescent COVID-19.

The rearrangement links TRBV9 to TRBJ1-2; D gene unclear. Trimming left V 0 bases short and J 0 bases short, with 6 bases between. This CDR3 spans 14 amino acids. The germline V gene has CDR1 SGDLS and CDR2 YYNGEE. The CDR3 DNA reads TGTGCCAGCAGCGTAGTTTCCTCTAACTATGGCTACACCTTC. Translating gives CASSVVSSNYGYTF.

The chain combines TRBV28 with TRBJ1-5; possibly TRBD1 for D (6 bases). Germline V gene lookup returns CDR1 MDHEN and CDR2 SYDVKM. The CDR3 has 15 amino acids. V lost 7 bases to trimming and J lost 4 bases, with 17 bases between them. The CDR3 region is CASKRGGDGNQPQHF. The CDR3 nucleotides read TGTGCCAGCAAGAGAGGGGGGGACGGGAATCAGCCCCAGCATTTT.

DNA for the CDR3: TGTGCCAGCAGCGTAGCCCCTGACAGGGGACAGCCCCAGCATTTT. This gives the protein CASSVAPDRGQPQHF. V usage is TRBV9 and J usage is TRBJ1-5, with TRBD1 matching 8 bases. CDR1 and CDR2 (germline): SGDLS, YYNGEE. The CDR3 length is 15 residues. V shed 0 bases, J shed 7 bases, and the junction held 6 bases outside the gene matches.

The chain links TRBV5-1 to TRBJ2-2, with 7 bases matching TRBD1. Germline lookup yields CDR1 SGHRS and CDR2 YFSETQ. The CDR3 totals 15 residues. Losses at the gene ends were 4 bases for V and 0 bases for J; bases not matched to a gene: 3. The CDR3 DNA reads TGCGCCAGCAGCCGACAGGGCGCGAACACCGGGGAGCTGTTTTTT. Its protein is CASSRQGANTGELFF.

There are a few counts of this clone. The genes are TRBV11-2 and TRBJ2-7; 7 bases map to TRBD1. This CDR3 is built from 16 residues. Per germline, CDR1 SGHAT and CDR2 FQNNGV. Trimming at V came to 3 bases and at J to 0 bases, leaving 8 bases not matched to a gene. DNA of the CDR3: TGTGCCAGCAGCTTTCCACCGGGACAGAACTCCTACGAGCAGTACTTC. Protein sequence: CASSFPPGQNSYEQYF.

In DNA form, the CDR3 reads TGTGCCAGCAGTTACGGTTCAGGGGTTGGAAACACCATATATTTT. Translating gives CASSYGSGVGNTIYF. This chain links TRBV6-5 with TRBJ1-3; D possibly corresponds to TRBD1 (6 bases). CDR3 length: 15 amino acids. Germline CDR1 is MNHEY and CDR2 is SVGAGI. Trimming took off 2 bases at V and 3 bases at J, with 11 bases between the two ends.

This chain joins TRBV24-1 and TRBJ2-2, with 13 bases lining up with TRBD2. Germline V lookup: CDR1 KGHDR, CDR2 SFDVKD. The CDR3 is 16 amino acids. With 9 bases clipped from V and 8 bases from J, the junction kept 11 bases outside the gene matches. The CDR3 bases are TGTGCCACCGGTAATGCGGGACTAGCGGGATTGGGGGAGCTGTTTTTT. Its protein is CATGNAGLAGLGELFF.

The gene calls are TRBV2 and TRBJ2-1, with TRBD2 identical over 7 bases. CDR3 size: 15 residues. Trimming cost V 6 bases and J 1 base; bases outside gene matches: 6. The germline V gene has CDR1 SNHLY and CDR2 FYNNEI. The CDR3 reads CASRELAASYNEQFF. The DNA of the CDR3 is TGTGCCAGCAGGGAGCTAGCGGCTTCCTACAATGAGCAGTTCTTC.

J is TRBJ2-5 and V is TRBV6-1, with a tentative D call TRBD2 (8 bases). V lost 1 base to trimming and J lost 5 bases, with 17 bases between them. Germline CDR1 MNHNS, CDR2 SASEGT. This CDR3 has 16 residues. CDR3 region: CASSEVGTRGPETQYF. Written as DNA, the CDR3 is TGTGCCAGCAGTGAAGTGGGGACTAGGGGGCCGGAGACCCAGTACTTC.

The chain recombines TRBV4-1 with TRBJ1-5; no firm D call. The CDR3 runs to 16 residues. Trimming pared 4 bases from V and 0 bases from J, leaving 13 bases between. Germline V gene sequence: CDR1 MGHRA, CDR2 YSYEKL. The CDR3 protein is CASSLEGGNSNQPQHF. The DNA of the CDR3 is TGCGCCAGCAGCCTCGAAGGAGGGAATAGCAATCAGCCCCAGCATTTT.

This clone was seen only a few times. Distinct nucleotide sequences in the sample also encode this CDR3. The chain couples TRBV21-1 to TRBJ1-1. TRBV21-1 is marked as a pseudogene. The CDR3 is 14 amino acids. The DNA for the CDR3 is TGTGCCAGCAGCCCCCTTAGCGGGATCCCTGAAGCTTTCTTT. This gives the protein CASSPLSGIPEAFF.

The chain carries TRBV6-5 and TRBJ2-7; perhaps TRBD2 as D (6 bases). The CDR3 has 14 amino acids. The germline gives CDR1 MNHEY, CDR2 SVGAGI. Between the trimmed V and J ends, which lost 7 bases and 3 bases, there was a span of 16 bases. The CDR3 protein is CASKAGGIVYEQYF. The CDR3 DNA follows: TGTGCCAGCAAAGCCGGGGGTATTGTCTACGAGCAGTACTTC.

The gene calls are TRBV5-1 and TRBJ2-2, with TRBD2 identical over 9 bases. The ends lost 4 bases at V and 6 bases at J; junction bases unmatched: 4. The CDR3 is made up of 14 amino acids. In germline, CDR1 is SGHRS, CDR2 YFSETQ. The CDR3 nucleotides read TGCGCCAGCAGCGTCCTAGCGGGGTCCGGGGAGCTGTTTTTT. Residues: CASSVLAGSGELFF.

The chain combines TRBV9 with TRBJ2-3; tentatively, D is TRBD2 (6 bases). Germline V gives CDR1 SGDLS, CDR2 YYNGEE. The CDR3 totals 14 residues. Trimming removed 2 bases from V and 4 bases from J, with 11 bases in between. CDR3 in amino acids: CASSVAGRADTQYF. The CDR3, as DNA: TGTGCCAGCAGCGTGGCGGGACGCGCAGATACGCAGTATTTT.

The V and J genes are TRBV3-1 (or the pseudogene TRBV3-2) and TRBJ2-3; 10 bases are a match to TRBD2. V was pared by 0 bases and J by 4 bases, with 4 bases of the junction left unmatched. This CDR3 contains 16 residues. Germline-derived CDR1 and CDR2 are LGHDT and YNNKEL (reference sequence). In DNA, the CDR3 is TGTGCCAGCAGCCAAGAGGCTAGCGGGAGTCCAGATACGCAGTATTTT. It encodes CASSQEASGSPDTQYF.

The genes are TRBV5-4 and TRBJ1-1; D call uncertain. The CDR3 is 14 residues long. Germline V gives CDR1 SGHNT, CDR2 YYREEE (reference sequence). The V end was cut by 4 bases, the J end by 4 bases, with 14 bases between. CDR3 DNA: TGTGCCAGCAGCGAAGGTCCCGAGGGCACTGAAGCTTTCTTT. This translates into CASSEGPEGTEAFF.

The V gene is TRBV5-1, the J gene TRBJ2-3; 9 nucleotides align to TRBD1. The CDR3 is 15 amino acids. V was clipped by 2 bases and J by 1 base; unmatched bases: 2. Germline V lookup: CDR1 SGHRS, CDR2 YFSETQ. The DNA for the CDR3 is TGCGCCAGCAGCTTTAGGACAGGGGGCACAGATACGCAGTATTTT. It encodes CASSFRTGGTDTQYF.

The chain recombines TRBV5-1 with TRBJ2-5, with 12 nucleotides matching TRBD2. This CDR3 comprises 18 residues. Per the germline V gene, CDR1 is SGHRS and CDR2 is YFSETQ. Trimming took 0 bases from V and 1 from J; bases not matched to a gene: 7. CDR3 residues: CASSLGRTSGEIQETQYF. DNA for the CDR3: TGCGCCAGCAGCTTGGGGCGGACTAGCGGGGAGATCCAAGAGACCCAGTACTTC.

The chain carries TRBV6-5 and TRBJ1-2, with a weak D call TRBD1 (6 bases). The V and J ends lost 0 bases and 4 bases respectively, with 15 bases between them. Germline-derived CDR1 and CDR2 are MNHEY and SVGAGI. The CDR3 totals 16 residues. CDR3 sequence reads: CASSYSEGVSVYGYTF. The DNA of the CDR3 is TGTGCCAGCAGTTACTCAGAGGGGGTTAGTGTCTATGGCTACACCTTC.

The chain couples TRBV9 to TRBJ2-1; 10 bases fit TRBD1. Per germline, CDR1 SGDLS and CDR2 YYNGEE. V lost 2 bases and J lost 10; bases outside the gene matches: 3. This CDR3 is built from 13 residues. The CDR3 DNA follows: TGTGCCAGCAGCGTGGACAGGGGGTCCGAGCAGTTCTTC. It encodes CASSVDRGSEQFF. Full variable domain (missing parts from reference TRBV9 and TRBJ2-1): DSGVTQTPKHLITATGQRVTLRCSPRSGDLSVYWYQQSLDQGLQFLIQYYNGEERAKGNILERFSAQQFPDLHSELNLSSLELGDSALYFCASSVDRGSEQFFGPGTRLTVL.